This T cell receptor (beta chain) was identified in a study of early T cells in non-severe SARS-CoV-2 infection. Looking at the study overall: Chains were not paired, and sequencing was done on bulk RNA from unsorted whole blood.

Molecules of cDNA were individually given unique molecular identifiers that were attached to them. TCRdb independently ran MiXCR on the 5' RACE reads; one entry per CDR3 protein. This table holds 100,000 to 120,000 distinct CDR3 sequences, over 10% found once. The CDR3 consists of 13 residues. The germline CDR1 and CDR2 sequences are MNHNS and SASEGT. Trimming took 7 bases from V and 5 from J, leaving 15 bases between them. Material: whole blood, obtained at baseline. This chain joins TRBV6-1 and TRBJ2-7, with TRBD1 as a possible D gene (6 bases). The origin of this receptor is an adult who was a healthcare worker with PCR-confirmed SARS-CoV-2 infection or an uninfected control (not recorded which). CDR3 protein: CASKGDIRHEQYF. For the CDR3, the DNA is TGTGCCAGCAAAGGGGACATACGCCACGAGCAGTACTTC.